Here is one T cell receptor beta chain with its context. No antigen is known for it. It has no much larger one-base neighbor in the sample; base qualities were not kept. The CDR3 runs 12 residues from the cysteine to the phenylalanine. Here the CDR3 DNA is all that survives: 36 bases in frame from base 1. Trimming takes 7 bases from V and 0 bases from J, and the germline ends sit 6 bases apart. CDR1 and CDR2, per the germline V gene, are SGHRS and YFSETQ. What this sample's time point label stands for: human tissue collected at research (rapid) autopsy. Six to eight adult allo-HCT recipients with steroid-refractory GVHD were prospectively enrolled in a research-autopsy study over a roughly three-year period. Gastrointestinal GVHD was present in all GVHD patients, several lines of GVHD-directed therapy were administered to all GVHD patients, and skin involvement was additionally present in about five GVHD patients. After a median post-mortem interval of around 9.8 hours, the autopsy tissues collected included GI sites spanning esophagus to rectum, along with liver, skin and lymphoid organs including spleen. Each autopsy specimen was cut in two, with one portion flash-frozen in liquid nitrogen and the remainder formalin-fixed, and the outer muscle layers of GI specimens were removed. Genomic DNA was extracted from frozen tissues using the Mag-Bind Blood & Tissue DNA HDQ 96 Kit on a Chemagic 360 or the DNeasy Blood & Tissue Kit. Because of concern about red blood cell contamination, extracted DNA was further purified using the Genomic DNA Clean & Concentrator-25 kit.

This entry is derived from a study of tissue T cells after allogeneic stem cell transplantation (dated by TCRdb to the early 2020s). About the study as a whole: All GVHD patients received grafts from donors, four unmodified and three CD34-selected to deplete T cells. If a tissue had multiple samples, a pathologist reviewed H&E sections so that samples with histologically apparent lymphocytes got priority for sequencing. TCR beta repertoires were profiled across many tissues obtained from research autopsies of patients with and without GVHD, as well as in mouse models of GVHD. On the human side, the study was prospective and observational, with no blinding or randomization. General findings and caveats noted by the study authors: Within patients, how anatomically similar tissues were was a major factor shaping TCR repertoire composition, regardless of disease or transplant status. In both patients and mice, T cells from blood and spleen picked up only a limited part of the TCR repertoire that was detected in tissues. The patient cohort was small and varied clinically, and sampling depth was recognized as a limitation. The study did not establish which tissue TCRs were alloreactive or antigen-specific, and some clones may have been host cells that persisted. Only a few T cell clones appeared in more than one patient, yet motif-based clustering showed tissue-specific repertoire signatures that were shared between patients.

Library generation was performed with the immunoSEQ multiplex PCR assay. Adaptive Biotechnologies performed TCRbeta CDR3 sequencing at survey depth and reported CDR3 sequences, V/J genes, productive frequency, and template counts. TCR beta CDR3 regions were amplified from genomic DNA rather than RNA. For the original study's pipeline: Pairwise repertoire overlap between tissues was quantified with Jensen-Shannon divergence, where 1 means complete divergence and 0 identical. Based on pairwise JSD values, tissues were grouped by single-linkage agglomerative hierarchical clustering, and the results were shown as dendrograms. GLIPH2 was applied to all patient samples using simulation_depth 1000, kmer_min_depth 3, and cdr3_length_cutoff 8, and only groups with more than two unique CDR3s were retained. A standardized tissue-overlap score was generated by extrapolating Jaccard GLIPH-group overlap across patients to a standard repertoire size of 1000 clones. Linear mixed-effect models, with tissue included as a fixed effect and individual included as a random effect, were used to assess associations of diversity with clinical or experimental variables. What TCRdb holds here is the immuneACCESS table cut down to in-frame rearrangements. Part of the clones is not present; checked against another copy, under half of the missing clones reflect an unresolved V gene, and the others are unexplained. V, J and clone size reflect that table, while D and trimming were determined from the DNA. For this sample there are 8,000 or so clones; 65% to 85% appear just once. Together, the top ten hold about 14% of the sample.

The chain is encoded by TRBV5-1 joined to TRBJ2-3, with the D segment identity uncertain. The sequence came from a male patient aged 60 or older with steroid-refractory graft-versus-host disease after an allogeneic stem cell transplant. Donor T cells from the graft may be present among the T cells after a transplant. The sequencing here drew on skin, taken at autopsy. CDR3 protein: CASGISTDTQYF. The bases read TGCGCCAGCGGGATTAGCACAGATACGCAGTATTTT.